Below, 27 T cell receptor beta chains from the same sample are listed, as sequenced in a study of cytomegalovirus exposure and HLA in healthy donors. The PCR employed 60 Vbeta primers together with 13 Jbeta primers. Produced via immunoSEQ multiplex PCR; TCRdb's table is partial and in-frame only. The table lists 100,000 to 150,000 clones, around 82% of them singletons, with 3.6% in the top ten. Sequences were obtained from PBMCs. Receptor source: a man aged 35 to 55 in good health and CMV-seronegative.

The V gene is TRBV27, the J gene TRBJ2-1; 11 bases line up with TRBD2. The CDR3 spans 18 residues. The J segment lost 1 base and the V segment lost 3 bases, leaving 8 bases of the junction unmatched. Germline V CDR1 and CDR2: MNHEY, SMNVEV (reference sequence). The CDR3 nucleotides read TGTGCCAGCAGTTTCTTACTAGCGGGGGCCGTTTCCTACAATGAGCAGTTCTTC. Amino acids: CASSFLLAGAVSYNEQFF.

The chain carries TRBV30 and TRBJ2-1; D unresolved. This CDR3 region has 13 residues. V lost 5 bases, J lost 5 bases, and 13 bases lay in between. In germline, CDR1 is GTSNPN, CDR2 SVGIG (reference sequence). This CDR3 is CAWVMSSNNEQFF. CDR3 sequence (DNA): TGTGCCTGGGTCATGAGTTCGAACAATGAGCAGTTCTTC.

This clone was recorded a few times. The genes are TRBV18 and TRBJ2-7, with TRBD1 matching 9 bases. CDR1 is KGHSH and CDR2 is LQKENI in the germline V gene. Losses at the gene ends were 3 bases for V and 6 bases for J; bases not matched to a gene: 15. CDR3 length: 17 residues. CDR3 nucleotide sequence: TGTGCCAGCTCACCGTACCCCACGGGACAGGGAAAAGGCGAGCAGTACTTC. Protein sequence: CASSPYPTGQGKGEQYF.

The chain recombines TRBV7-2 with TRBJ2-7, with 7 bases identical to TRBD2. This CDR3 has 14 residues. J lost 7 bases, V lost 4 bases, and 10 bases had no gene match. Germline lookup yields CDR1 SGHTA and CDR2 FQGNSA. As DNA, the CDR3 is TGTGCCAGCAGCTACTCCCCTCAGGGAGGGGAGCAGTACTTC. This translates into CASSYSPQGGEQYF.

The chain links TRBV7-9 to TRBJ2-5; possibly TRBD1 for D (6 bases). The V end was cut by 6 bases, the J end by 5 bases, with 13 bases between. Germline values: CDR1 SEHNR, CDR2 FQNEAQ (reference sequence). This CDR3 spans 13 amino acids. The CDR3 sequence: CASSRYREETQYF. Here the CDR3 DNA reads TGTGCCAGCAGTCGTTACAGGGAGGAGACCCAGTACTTC.

This clone was observed a handful of times. V usage is TRBV25-1 and J usage is TRBJ1-1; D gene ambiguous. CDR1 and CDR2 (germline): MGHDK, SYGVNS. The CDR3 extends over 13 amino acids. V dropped 1 base and J dropped 7 bases, with 10 bases sitting between them. The chain's CDR3 is CASSELGELEAFF. CDR3 nucleotides: TGTGCCAGCAGTGAATTGGGAGAGCTTGAAGCTTTCTTT.

The CDR3 DNA reads TGCGCCAGCAGCCAAGGGGACAGGGGGTCTGGGGCCAACGTCCTGACTTTC. Residues: CASSQGDRGSGANVLTF. The genes are TRBV4-3 and TRBJ2-6, with TRBD1 matching 11 bases. Germline V gene data show CDR1 as LGHNA and CDR2 as YSLEER. This CDR3 has 17 residues. With V trimmed by 1 base and J by 1 base, 0 bases remained unmatched.

The chain joins TRBV5-1 to TRBJ1-3, with D possibly being TRBD1 (5 bases). The CDR3 covers 15 residues. V was trimmed by 4 bases and J by 1 base, leaving 12 bases between them. Germline CDR1 reads SGHRS; CDR2 reads YFSETQ. The CDR3 is CASSRDGTSGNTIYF. The CDR3 nucleotides read TGCGCCAGCAGCCGCGACGGGACTTCTGGAAACACCATATATTTT. The entire variable domain, with the rest obtained from reference TRBV5-1 and TRBJ1-3, is as follows: KAGVTQTPRYLIKTRGQQVTLSCSPISGHRSVSWYQQTPGQGLQFLFEYFSETQRNKGNFPGRFSGRQFSNSRSEMNVSTLELGDSALYLCASSRDGTSGNTIYFGEGSWLTVV.

The gene calls are TRBV11-3 and TRBJ2-1; weak D call: TRBD2 (6 bases). CDR3 length: 12 amino acids. Trimming stripped 5 bases from V and 10 bases from J, with 12 bases between. CDR1 is SGHNT and CDR2 is YENEEA in the germline V gene. CDR3 in amino acids: CASSIRGGEQFF. In nucleotides, the CDR3 is TGTGCCAGCAGCATAAGGGGAGGCGAGCAGTTCTTC.

The chain couples TRBV9 to TRBJ2-7, with TRBD1 matching 7 bases. CDR1 SGDLS and CDR2 YYNGEE come from the germline V gene. This CDR3 contains 14 residues. Germline trimming cut 4 bases from V and 2 bases from J; bases unmatched to any gene: 6. The CDR3 bases are TGTGCCAGCAGCCCAGGGGACAGCCCCTACGAGCAGTACTTC. It is translated as CASSPGDSPYEQYF.

V and J are TRBV5-4 and TRBJ1-4; D call uncertain. Germline CDR1 and CDR2: SGHNT and YYREEE (reference sequence). The CDR3 is 13 residues long. Trimming took 4 bases from V and 1 from J, leaving 5 bases between them. CDR3 sequence: CASSPETNEKLFF. CDR3 DNA: TGTGCCAGCAGCCCAGAAACTAATGAAAAACTGTTTTTT.

The genes are TRBV10-3 and TRBJ2-5; the D gene is possibly TRBD2 (5 bases). CDR3 length equals 13 residues. V lost 4 bases and J lost 5, with 11 bases in between. The germline gives CDR1 ENHRY, CDR2 SYGVKD. The CDR3 coding sequence is TGTGCCATCAGTGGTTTAGAGCGGGAGACCCAGTACTTC. It encodes CAISGLERETQYF.

CDR3 in amino acids: CAAGTGEPQYF. In DNA form, the CDR3 reads TGTGCCGCGGGGACAGGGGAACCGCAGTACTTC. This chain connects TRBV28 to TRBJ2-7; 10 bases fit TRBD1. Germline V CDR1 and CDR2: MDHEN, SYDVKM. This CDR3 has 11 amino acids. The V and J ends lost 11 bases and 9 bases, in that order; junction bases with no gene match: 7.

The chain joins TRBV5-1 to TRBJ1-1; tentative D call: TRBD1 (6 bases). The CDR3 length is 15 residues. Deletions cut 4 bases from V and 3 bases from J, with 16 bases between. Germline lookup yields CDR1 SGHRS and CDR2 YFSETQ. The CDR3, as DNA: TGCGCCAGCAGCCGAGTAGGGGGAGGGGACACTGAAGCTTTCTTT. As protein: CASSRVGGGDTEAFF.

This sequence joins TRBV29-1 and TRBJ2-7; D perhaps matches TRBD2 (5 bases). Germline V CDR1 and CDR2: SQVTM, ANQGSEA. V lost 5 bases and J lost 3, with 5 bases in between. This CDR3 is built from 10 residues. For the CDR3, the DNA is TGCAGCGTTCGGGACTACGAGCAGTACTTC. Its translation: CSVRDYEQYF.

V is TRBV2 and J is TRBJ1-1; 8 bases agree with TRBD1. CDR3 length equals 14 residues. Germline CDR1 reads SNHLY; CDR2 reads FYNNEI. Trimming took 5 bases from V and 2 from J; bases not matched to a gene: 4. Written as DNA, the CDR3 is TGTGCCAGCAGTACGACAGGGGTTAACACTGAAGCTTTCTTT. Amino acid sequence: CASSTTGVNTEAFF.

This clone has a handful of counts. The gene calls are TRBV12-5 and TRBJ1-3, with D uncertain. Germline CDR1 LGHNT, CDR2 FRNRAP. CDR3 length: 14 residues. V shed 3 bases and J shed 2 bases, with 8 bases lying between them. The CDR3 DNA reads as TGTGCTAGTGGTTTAGACATCCCTGGAAACACCATATATTTT. It translates to CASGLDIPGNTIYF.

The chain is built from TRBV7-6 and TRBJ2-1, with D maybe TRBD2 (6 bases). V was pared by 1 base and J by 6 bases, with 10 bases between. The CDR3 runs 14 residues. The germline gives CDR1 SGHVS, CDR2 FNYEAQ. The DNA of the CDR3 is TGTGCCAGCAGCTTAGAGGCGCGGGGCAATGAGCAGTTCTTC. Its translation: CASSLEARGNEQFF. Supplemented by reference TRBV7-6 and TRBJ2-1, the full variable domain reads GAGVSQSPRYKVTKRGQDVALRCDPISGHVSLYWYRQALGQGPEFLTYFNYEAQQDKSGLPNDRFSAERPEGSISTLTIQRTEQRDSAMYRCASSLEARGNEQFFGPGTRLTVL.

The chain joins TRBV4-3 to TRBJ1-2, with TRBD1 as a possible D gene (5 bases). Between the trimmed V and J ends, which lost 1 base and 0 bases, there was a span of 18 bases. Germline-derived CDR1 and CDR2 are LGHNA and YSLEER. This CDR3 spans 18 amino acids. Written as DNA, the CDR3 is TGCGCCAGCAGCCAAGTGGGTACAGGCAAGCCTACTAACTATGGCTACACCTTC. Translated, it gives CASSQVGTGKPTNYGYTF.

The chain is built from TRBV5-1 and TRBJ2-1, with TRBD1 matching over 7 bases. This CDR3 region has 15 residues. V lost 0 bases to trimming and J lost 4 bases; unmatched junction nucleotides: 4. CDR1 is SGHRS, CDR2 YFSETQ, per germline. CDR3 loop: CASSLEGQQYNEQFF. DNA for the CDR3: TGCGCCAGCAGCTTGGAGGGACAGCAGTACAATGAGCAGTTCTTC.

The J gene is TRBJ1-6, the V gene TRBV2, with D possibly TRBD1 on 6 matching bases. CDR3 length: 18 residues. The germline V gene has CDR1 SNHLY and CDR2 FYNNEI. V lost 5 bases and J lost 0, with 17 bases in between. CDR3 DNA sequence: TGTGCCAGCAGTATAACAGGGAGACTAAGCTCCTATAATTCACCCCTCCACTTT. Amino acid sequence: CASSITGRLSSYNSPLHF.

The table lists this clone with a count of one. The gene calls are TRBV5-1 and TRBJ2-1; TRBD1 might be the D (6 bases). The CDR3 has 15 amino acids. The germline V gene has CDR1 SGHRS and CDR2 YFSETQ. Trimming shortened V by 0 bases and J by 2 bases, and 9 bases separated the two germline ends. The CDR3 loop reads CASSLDEGAYNEQFF. CDR3 coding DNA: TGCGCCAGCAGCTTGGATGAGGGGGCCTACAATGAGCAGTTCTTC.

The chain links TRBV18 to TRBJ1-2; 9 bases fit TRBD1. The V and J ends lost 4 bases and 4 bases, in that order; junction bases with no gene match: 4. Germline CDR1 is KGHSH and CDR2 is LQKENI. This CDR3 region has 14 residues. CDR3: CASSLGQGFYGYTF. The CDR3 DNA follows: TGTGCCAGCTCACTGGGACAGGGATTCTATGGCTACACCTTC.

The gene calls are TRBV6-5 and TRBJ2-2; a weak D match, TRBD1 (6 bases). Looked up from germline, CDR1 is MNHEY and CDR2 is SVGAGI. V shed 5 bases and J shed 0 bases, with 10 bases lying between them. The CDR3 consists of 15 residues. CDR3 sequence: CASSRGQSNTGELFF. The CDR3 nucleotides read TGTGCCAGCAGTCGAGGACAGTCGAACACCGGGGAGCTGTTTTTT.

The V call is TRBV11-2, the J call TRBJ1-1, with D possibly TRBD1 on 6 matching bases. Germline V gene data show CDR1 as SGHAT and CDR2 as FQNNGV. The CDR3 has 15 amino acids. V was cut by 0 bases and J by 0 bases, with 8 bases left in between. CDR3 in DNA: TGTGCCAGCAGCTTAGAGGGGGCCTTGAACACTGAAGCTTTCTTT. Amino acid sequence: CASSLEGALNTEAFF.

The DNA of the CDR3 is TGTGCCAGCAGTTACCCGACAGTTCAGCCCCAGCATTTT. As protein: CASSYPTVQPQHF. The chain combines TRBV6-5 with TRBJ1-5, with D tentatively TRBD1 (5 bases). The CDR3 is made up of 13 amino acids. The V end was cut by 2 bases, the J end by 6 bases, with 8 bases between. The germline CDR1 and CDR2 sequences are MNHEY and SVGAGI.

J is TRBJ2-5 and V is TRBV7-3, with a weak D call TRBD1 (5 bases). Germline assignment: CDR1 SGHTA and CDR2 FQGTGA. The length of the CDR3 is 13 residues. V was clipped by 3 bases and J by 2 bases, with 7 bases between them. CDR3 protein: CASSFDRQETQYF. The CDR3 bases are TGTGCCAGCAGCTTCGACAGACAAGAGACCCAGTACTTC.